This TCR beta chain came from a study of blood T cell repertoires in COVID-19. Study in general: The study drew acute and convalescent COVID-19 samples from the United States, Italy and Spain.

Cohort allocation depended upon clinical history that participants reported. Some clones are missing from TCRdb's copy, which holds only in-frame ones; the method was immunoSEQ multiplex PCR. The data show approximately 200,000 clones, about 91% seen once. The sequencing sample was made of PBMCs or T cells enriched from blood (not recorded which). The sequence came from a man aged 18 to 35 with acute COVID-19.

DNA for the CDR3: TGTGCCAGCAGCAGATTGACAGGGGGTAATGAAAAACTGTTTTTT. This encodes CASSRLTGGNEKLFF. This chain connects TRBV21-1 to TRBJ1-4; TRBD1 reflects the table's D call only, with no check against the DNA. TRBV21-1 is deemed a pseudogene. The CDR3 runs to 15 residues.